Following are 15 T cell receptor beta chains from one sample sequenced in a study of control samples from healthy donors and cancer patients. The table came from immunoSEQ multiplex PCR; TCRdb's copy has only in-frame clones and leaves some out. The sample shows over 200,000 clones, around 79% of them seen only once. The sample taken for sequencing was PBMCs. Receptors originate from a woman aged 55-75 years with lung cancer.

The rearrangement uses TRBV2 and TRBJ1-1; 7 bases fit TRBD1. CDR1 is SNHLY, CDR2 FYNNEI, per germline. The CDR3 totals 13 residues. J was trimmed by 5 bases and V by 6 bases; bases with no gene match: 6. The CDR3 sequence is CASRSEQGTEAFF. The CDR3 coding sequence is TGTGCCAGCAGAAGCGAACAGGGGACTGAAGCTTTCTTT.

V gene TRBV9 combines with J gene TRBJ2-7; 7 bases line up with TRBD2. Germline V CDR1 and CDR2: SGDLS, YYNGEE. V was pared by 0 bases and J by 1 base, with 4 bases of the junction left unmatched. This CDR3 contains 15 residues. The CDR3 coding sequence is TGTGCCAGCAGCGTAGTGCCTAGCGGATCCTACGAGCAGTACTTC. Amino acid sequence: CASSVVPSGSYEQYF. Based on the CDR3 plus reference TRBV9 and TRBJ2-7, the full variable domain is DSGVTQTPKHLITATGQRVTLRCSPRSGDLSVYWYQQSLDQGLQFLIQYYNGEERAKGNILERFSAQQFPDLHSELNLSSLELGDSALYFCASSVVPSGSYEQYFGPGTRLTVT.

V gene TRBV5-1 combines with J gene TRBJ1-1, with no clear D. CDR3 length: 13 residues. Trimming cost V 0 bases and J 6 bases, with 9 bases left between them. Germline V gives CDR1 SGHRS, CDR2 YFSETQ. In nucleotides, the CDR3 is TGCGCCAGCAGCTTGGGGTCAGAGGCTGAAGCTTTCTTT. It codes for CASSLGSEAEAFF. Based on the CDR3 plus reference TRBV5-1 and TRBJ1-1, the full variable domain is KAGVTQTPRYLIKTRGQQVTLSCSPISGHRSVSWYQQTPGQGLQFLFEYFSETQRNKGNFPGRFSGRQFSNSRSEMNVSTLELGDSALYLCASSLGSEAEAFFGQGTRLTVV.

The chain employs TRBV28 and TRBJ1-5; D is unresolved. Trimming removed 3 bases at V and 0 bases at J, with 15 bases between. Germline CDR1 MDHEN, CDR2 SYDVKM. The CDR3 has 17 amino acids. CDR3 sequence (DNA): TGTGCCAGCAGTTTTGTAAGGGCGGTCTATAGCAATCAGCCCCAGCATTTT. It yields the protein CASSFVRAVYSNQPQHF.

In its sample, this clone was seen once. The chain joins TRBV6-6 to TRBJ1-4, with D perhaps matching TRBD1 (5 bases). The CDR3 is 14 residues long. Trimming took off 5 bases at V and 10 bases at J, with 17 bases between the two ends. Germline V gene lookup returns CDR1 MNHNY and CDR2 SVGAGI (reference sequence). The CDR3 reads CASSPPGRAGKLFF. For the CDR3, the DNA is TGTGCCAGCAGTCCCCCCGGCAGGGCTGGAAAACTGTTTTTT.

The J gene is TRBJ2-1, the V gene TRBV10-3, with 8 bases matching TRBD2. From germline, CDR1 is ENHRY and CDR2 SYGVKD. V lost 10 bases to trimming and J lost 3 bases; unmatched junction nucleotides: 11. The CDR3 length is 15 residues. CDR3: CATGTSGRGYNEQFF. In DNA, the CDR3 is TGTGCCACCGGGACCAGCGGGAGAGGCTACAATGAGCAGTTCTTC.

The chain joins TRBV29-1 to TRBJ2-7; D may be TRBD1 (6 bases). Trimming shortened V by 2 bases and J by 4 bases, and 15 bases separated the two germline ends. Germline assignment: CDR1 SQVTM and CDR2 ANQGSEA. CDR3 length: 14 residues. The CDR3 DNA sequence: TGCAGCGTTGAAAGGCCAGGGGCCTTGTACGAGCAGTACTTC. This encodes CSVERPGALYEQYF.

This clone was observed a handful of times. V and J are TRBV19 and TRBJ2-1, with D perhaps TRBD1 (6 bases). V gave up 5 bases and J gave up 2 bases, with 19 bases separating them. CDR1 LNHDA and CDR2 SQIVND come from the germline V gene (reference sequence). The CDR3 totals 17 residues. The chain's CDR3 is CASSDRTGSATYNEQFF. The CDR3, as DNA: TGTGCCAGTAGTGATCGAACAGGGAGCGCGACCTACAATGAGCAGTTCTTC.

The V and J genes are TRBV7-3 and TRBJ2-5, with D hard to call. Germline V gene sequence: CDR1 SGHTA, CDR2 FQGTGA. The CDR3 covers 11 residues. Trimming left V 5 bases short and J 6 bases short, with 7 bases between. The CDR3 region has the DNA TGTGCCAGCAGCCCCCCTCAGACCCAGTACTTC. Residues: CASSPPQTQYF.

The rearrangement links TRBV4-1 to TRBJ1-1, with D tentatively TRBD1 (6 bases). The CDR3 spans 15 residues. From germline, CDR1 is MGHRA and CDR2 YSYEKL. V shed 3 bases and J shed 1 base, with 12 bases lying between them. CDR3 loop: CASSQGGAGNTEAFF. In nucleotides, the CDR3 is TGCGCCAGCAGCCAGGGGGGGGCAGGGAACACTGAAGCTTTCTTT.

The V and J genes are TRBV9 and TRBJ2-3; 7 bases agree with TRBD1. There are 18 residues in the CDR3. V shed 3 bases and J 0 bases; nucleotides not matched to a gene: 13. CDR1 is SGDLS and CDR2 is YYNGEE in the germline V gene. CDR3 coding DNA: TGTGCCAGCAGCGGCCTCCGCCGGGACAGCGCTAGCACAGATACGCAGTATTTT. This gives the protein CASSGLRRDSASTDTQYF.

As DNA, the CDR3 is TGTGCCAGCAGTGCAACCGGGACGCCTAAGCTCATTAACTATGGCTACACCTTC. Its protein is CASSATGTPKLINYGYTF. The J gene is TRBJ1-2, the V gene TRBV6-1; TRBD1 might be the D (5 bases). The length of the CDR3 is 18 residues. The germline gives CDR1 MNHNS, CDR2 SASEGT. Trimming stripped 4 bases from V and 1 base from J, with 22 bases between.

This rearrangement joins TRBV9 to TRBJ2-3; 7 positions agree with TRBD2. The CDR3 is made up of 17 amino acids. Germline-derived CDR1 and CDR2 are SGDLS and YYNGEE. V shed 0 bases and J 0 bases; nucleotides not matched to a gene: 7. Here the CDR3 reads CASSVEPTSASTDTQYF. DNA of the CDR3: TGTGCCAGCAGCGTAGAACCAACTAGCGCGAGCACAGATACGCAGTATTTT.

This sequence joins TRBV15 and TRBJ2-7; TRBD1 aligns across 8 bases. The CDR3 runs to 17 residues. The trim removed 0 bases at V and 3 bases at J, leaving 10 bases unmatched. Looked up from germline, CDR1 is LNHNV and CDR2 is YYDKDF (reference sequence). For the CDR3, the DNA is TGTGCCACCAGCAGAGATCACAGACAGGGGTATAACTACGAGCAGTACTTC. Translating it yields CATSRDHRQGYNYEQYF.

V and J are TRBV19 and TRBJ2-1; 7 positions match TRBD2. In germline, CDR1 is LNHDA, CDR2 SQIVND (reference sequence). The CDR3 is 15 amino acids. The V and J ends lost 6 bases and 7 bases, in that order; junction bases with no gene match: 12. CDR3 protein: CASSPQRGSWNEQFF. The CDR3 DNA sequence: TGTGCCAGTAGCCCTCAGCGGGGAAGTTGGAATGAGCAGTTCTTC.